The entry that follows covers one TCR beta chain sequence. Its antigen is not yet known. No much larger clone is present one base from it, and per-base qualities are unavailable. The sample's time point, from its label and the paper: peripheral blood 6 weeks after treatment start. The cohort included roughly 29 patients with locally advanced or metastatic urothelial carcinoma who were treated at Memorial Sloan Kettering on a trial protocol. Peripheral blood mononuclear cells were collected pretreatment and during treatment, with between 1 and 8 total time points obtained per patient. The Qiagen DNeasy Blood extraction kit was used to purify genomic DNA from total PBMCs and tumor samples. PBMCs were collected pretreatment and during treatment, and were isolated and stored as previously described. Reading from cysteine to phenylalanine, the CDR3 counts 18 amino acids. Only the CDR3 part of the read is kept: 54 bases, read in frame from the first base. For this chain, trimming is 7 bases at the V end and 5 bases at the J end, and the number of junction bases without a gene match is 18. CDR1 and CDR2 are drawn from the germline V gene: SNHLY, FYNNEI.

Each PCR received spiked-in synthetic TCR analog templates so that absolute template abundance could be estimated from read counts. Using the immunoSEQ assay, TCRbeta CDR3 regions were amplified from genomic DNA with bias-controlled V and J gene primers. Sequencing of rearranged TCRbeta segments was done at approximately 20X coverage. Concerning the study's data processing: Sequencing errors were corrected by clustering, and CDR3s were annotated against IMGT so that V, D and J genes could be assigned. Downstream analyses used only productive TCRbeta rearrangements, leaving out any out-of-frame or stop-codon sequences. Clonality was calculated as one minus the Shannon entropy normalized by the log of the number of unique productive sequences. Fisher's exact test with Benjamini-Hochberg correction, at a threshold of adjusted p below 0.01, was used to find clones that differed between time points or between blood and tumor. The table comes from immuneACCESS by way of TCRdb, which keeps in-frame sequences with V and J called. Part of the clones is missing from these tables; in studies checked, under half for an unresolved V gene and the rest for unknown reasons. The DNA was the basis for D and trimming; V, J and clone size are from that table. The sample data list more than 40,000 clones, and around four fifths of these were observed just once. The ten biggest clones cover about 15% of the sample.

These data come from a study of PD-L1 blockade in urothelial cancer (dated by TCRdb to about 2017). About the study as a whole: All patients started therapy in about 2014 and received atezolizumab 1,200 mg intravenously every 3 weeks. About 90% of the 29 patients were males with bladder-origin urothelial cancer, and about 65% of the roughly 30 reported a prior smoking history. Patients had an ECOG performance status of 0 or 1 and had received between 0 and 3 prior chemotherapy regimens. Blood samples were analyzed at two time points: 3 weeks after treatment start (second dose) and 6 weeks after treatment start. Blood samples gave a median of about 130,000 T cells and under 85,000 unique TCRs, with a median clonality of approximately 0.08. Somatic, immune and clinical correlates of response to PD-L1 blockade with atezolizumab in urothelial cancer were the focus of an exploratory multi-omic analysis. Pretreatment tumor samples and matched peripheral blood, collected serially before and after atezolizumab treatment, underwent TCR sequencing. Durable clinical benefit was defined as a progression-free survival longer than 6 months, and TCR features were additionally tested against progression-free survival and overall survival. In the same patients who had TCR sequencing, pretreatment tumors also underwent whole exome sequencing and RNA sequencing. Nine patients achieved durable clinical benefit and roughly 20 did not. Pretreatment blood TCR-seq was available for nearly 30 patients, at least one posttreatment blood collection was obtained for around 24 patients, and tumor TCR-seq was available for around 24 patients. Overall study outcomes, separate from this receptor: Patients with durable benefit showed greater expansion of tumor-associated TCR clones in peripheral blood 3 weeks after starting treatment (n ≈ 22, p = 0.022). A pretreatment peripheral blood TCR clonality below the median was linked to improved progression-free and overall survival. Because the sample size was small (n ≈ 29) and many of the analyses were exploratory, the results are meant to be hypothesis-generating.

The source was PBMCs, collected around atezolizumab (anti-PD-L1) treatment. The chain links TRBV2 with TRBJ2-1; a stretch of 9 junction bases matches TRBD2. The source of this sequence is a man aged 60 to 75 with urothelial cancer. The CDR3 region reads CASIDLGRGLAPHNEQFF. The DNA is TGTGCCAGCATTGATCTGGGACGGGGACTAGCCCCCCACAATGAGCAGTTCTTC. Full variable domain (CDR3 extended with the reference TRBV2 and TRBJ2-1 proteins): EPEVTQTPSHQVTQMGQEVILRCVPISNHLYFYWYRQILGQKVEFLVSFYNNEISEKSEIFDDQFSVERPDGSNFTLKIRSTKLEDSAMYFCASIDLGRGLAPHNEQFFGPGTRLTVL.